These 11 T cell receptor beta chains originate from one sample sequenced in a study of ipilimumab plus nivolumab after autologous stem cell transplantation. Produced via immunoSEQ multiplex PCR; TCRdb's table is partial and in-frame only. Here the sample spans roughly 20,000 clones, around 80% being singletons. The sequenced sample was PBMCs, obtained in a trial of ipilimumab plus nivolumab as post-transplant consolidation. The receptors stem from a male donor with diffuse large B-cell lymphoma.

The CDR3 region has the DNA TGTGCCAGCAGCCTATTAGGGGGCATTCGCCTACCCTACGAGCAGTACTTC. This gives the protein CASSLLGGIRLPYEQYF. The genes are TRBV28 and TRBJ2-7; 7 nucleotides match TRBD1. Germline CDR1 is MDHEN and CDR2 is SYDVKM. This CDR3 has 17 amino acids. After removal of 6 bases from V and 2 bases from J, the junction contained 16 bases not matched to a gene.

The chain employs TRBV27 and TRBJ2-1, with 10 bases identical to TRBD2. V dropped 5 bases and J dropped 3; count of bases not matched to a gene: 4. The CDR3 spans 15 residues. Germline CDR1 and CDR2: MNHEY and SMNVEV (reference sequence). The CDR3 DNA reads as TGTGCCAGCAGTCCGGGACTAGCGAACTACAATGAGCAGTTCTTC. This codes for CASSPGLANYNEQFF.

Ten or more counts support this clone. The rearrangement joins TRBV7-9 to TRBJ1-2; D gene ambiguous. The CDR3 consists of 15 residues. Germline V CDR1 and CDR2: SEHNR, FQNEAQ (reference sequence). The V and J ends lost 1 base and 2 bases respectively, with 11 bases between them. This CDR3 is CASSLVKGRNYGYTF. The CDR3 region has the DNA TGTGCCAGCAGCTTAGTCAAGGGCCGCAACTATGGCTACACCTTC. The full variable domain, in which reference TRBV7-9 and TRBJ1-2 provide the parts outside the CDR3, is DTGVSQNPRHKITKRGQNVTFRCDPISEHNRLYWYRQTLGQGPEFLTYFQNEAQLEKSRLLSDRFSAERPKGSFSTLEIQRTEQGDSAMYLCASSLVKGRNYGYTFGSGTRLTVV.

The chain uses TRBV4-3 and TRBJ1-2; tentative D call: TRBD1 (6 bases). The CDR3 contains 18 residues. Germline values: CDR1 LGHNA, CDR2 YSLEER. The V end was cut by 0 bases, the J end by 7 bases, with 24 bases between. The CDR3 DNA sequence: TGCGCCAGCAGCCAAGATCTCGCCAGGGGCCAGAGGAAGGGTGGCTACACCTTC. Protein: CASSQDLARGQRKGGYTF.

The gene calls are TRBV6-5 and TRBJ1-1; 9 bases map to TRBD1. Per germline, CDR1 MNHEY and CDR2 SVGAGI. V was clipped by 4 bases and J by 0 bases; unmatched bases: 3. CDR3 length: 15 residues. The CDR3 bases are TGTGCCAGCAGTTTACAGGGGGCTGTGAACACTGAAGCTTTCTTT. It encodes CASSLQGAVNTEAFF.

V is TRBV7-8 and J is TRBJ2-1, with D maybe TRBD1 (6 bases). The CDR3 has 16 amino acids. The germline gives CDR1 SGHVS, CDR2 FQNEAQ. Trimming took 4 bases from V and 5 from J, leaving 18 bases between them. The CDR3, as DNA: TGTGCCAGCAGCTCCCAGTCAGGGGATTTCAACAATGAGCAGTTCTTC. Protein: CASSSQSGDFNNEQFF. Using reference TRBV7-8 and TRBJ2-1 for the parts outside the CDR3, the full variable domain is GAGVSQSPRYKVAKRGQDVALRCDPISGHVSLFWYQQALGQGPEFLTYFQNEAQLDKSGLPSDRFFAERPEGSVSTLKIQRTQQEDSAVYLCASSSQSGDFNNEQFFGPGTRLTVL.

This clone has more than one count but fewer than ten. This chain joins TRBV15 and TRBJ1-6; TRBD1 is a possible D gene (5 bases). Trimming took 0 bases from V and 10 from J, leaving 10 bases between them. The CDR3 is made up of 14 amino acids. Germline V gene data show CDR1 as LNHNV and CDR2 as YYDKDF (reference sequence). CDR3 sequence reads: CATSREWGDSPLHF. The CDR3 nucleotides read TGTGCCACCAGCAGAGAGTGGGGGGACTCACCCCTCCACTTT.

V usage is TRBV4-1 and J usage is TRBJ2-1; TRBD1 aligns across 8 bases. Germline V lookup: CDR1 MGHRA, CDR2 YSYEKL. The CDR3 spans 16 residues. J gave up 6 bases and V 1 base, and 8 bases lay outside the gene matches. CDR3 DNA sequence: TGCGCCAGCAGCCAAGTAAGGCAGGGGGCCGGCAATGAGCAGTTCTTC. Amino acids: CASSQVRQGAGNEQFF.

The rearrangement uses TRBV18 and TRBJ1-4, with D hard to call. The CDR3 consists of 16 residues. Trimming removed 3 bases from V and 0 bases from J, with 11 bases in between. Germline loops: CDR1 KGHSH, CDR2 LQKENI. The CDR3 DNA follows: TGTGCCAGCTCACCCCGCAGTGCTACAACTAATGAAAAACTGTTTTTT. Its translation is CASSPRSATTNEKLFF.

The rearrangement uses TRBV14 and TRBJ2-1, with a possible D match to TRBD2 (5 bases). CDR1 and CDR2 from the germline V gene are SGHDN and FVKESK. The V and J ends lost 6 bases and 3 bases respectively, with 18 bases between them. CDR3 length: 16 amino acids. This chain's CDR3 is CASRPSSGNLYNEQFF. CDR3 coding DNA: TGTGCCAGCAGACCCAGTTCGGGGAACCTCTACAATGAGCAGTTCTTC.

The chain recombines TRBV7-2 with TRBJ2-1; a weak D match, TRBD2 (6 bases). The germline CDR1 and CDR2 sequences are SGHTA and FQGNSA. Trimming stripped 1 base from V and 3 bases from J, with 13 bases between. This CDR3 has 16 amino acids. The CDR3 protein is CASSLVGTGVYNEQFF. For the CDR3, the DNA is TGTGCCAGCAGCTTAGTCGGGACTGGAGTCTACAATGAGCAGTTCTTC.